This T cell receptor beta chain was observed in a study of T cell responses to AZD1222 COVID-19 vaccine. TCRdb's table, derived via immunoSEQ multiplex PCR, lists solely in-frame clones and lacks some. The repertoire holds 110,000 or so clones, with 91% as singletons. The CDR3 has 14 amino acids. V was trimmed by 5 bases and J by 7 bases, leaving 12 bases between them. Germline loops: CDR1 MGHDK, CDR2 SYGVNS. The genes are TRBV25-1 and TRBJ1-6; D is possibly TRBD1 (6 bases). This TCR derives from an adult in good health. Sequenced here: peripheral blood, sampled on day 0 of AZD1222 vaccination. The CDR3 nucleotides are TGTGCCAGCAGTCTACACACAGGGAATTCACCCCTCCACTTT. It is translated as CASSLHTGNSPLHF. Supplemented by reference TRBV25-1 and TRBJ1-6, the full variable domain reads EADIYQTPRYLVIGTGKKITLECSQTMGHDKMYWYQQDPGMELHLIHYSYGVNSTEKGDLSSESTVSRIRTEHFPLTLESARPSHTSQYLCASSLHTGNSPLHFGNGTRLTVT.